The clone carrying this TCR delta chain has a handful of counts. This record belongs to a study of gamma-delta chains in newborns, infants, children. In the study overall: Microbial exposure reportedly drives polyclonal innate γδ T cell expansion after birth.

TCRdb processed the reads again with the CATT caller. Of a few thousand delta-chain clones listed, about 5% are singletons. Germline V lookup: CDR1 GEAIGNYY, CDR2 EKD. The CDR3 consists of 17 residues. V lost 0 bases and J lost 6; bases outside the gene matches: 9. This receptor was obtained from a child who was a newborn, infant or young child, either healthy, febrile or measles-vaccinated (not recorded which). Sequencing was carried out using blood. V usage is TRDV2 and J usage is TRDJ2, with 10 bases identical to TRDD3. The CDR3 loop is CACDTVGGDTGAAQLFF. The CDR3 DNA is TGTGCCTGTGACACCGTGGGGGGGGATACGGGAGCAGCACAACTCTTCTTT.